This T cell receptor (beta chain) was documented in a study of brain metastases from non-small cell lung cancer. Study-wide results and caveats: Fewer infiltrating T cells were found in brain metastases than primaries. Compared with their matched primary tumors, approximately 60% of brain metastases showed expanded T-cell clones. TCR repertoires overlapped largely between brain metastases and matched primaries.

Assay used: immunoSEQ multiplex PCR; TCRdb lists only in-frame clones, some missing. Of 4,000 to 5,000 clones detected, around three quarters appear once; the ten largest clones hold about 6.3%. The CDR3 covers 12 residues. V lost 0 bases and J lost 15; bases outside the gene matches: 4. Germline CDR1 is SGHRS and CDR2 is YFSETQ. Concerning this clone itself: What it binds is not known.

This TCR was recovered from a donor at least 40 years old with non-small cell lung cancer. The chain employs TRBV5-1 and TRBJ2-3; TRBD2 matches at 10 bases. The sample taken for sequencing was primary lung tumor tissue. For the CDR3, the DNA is TGCGCCAGCAGCTTGGCTAGCGGGGGTGATTATTTT. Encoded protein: CASSLASGGDYF.